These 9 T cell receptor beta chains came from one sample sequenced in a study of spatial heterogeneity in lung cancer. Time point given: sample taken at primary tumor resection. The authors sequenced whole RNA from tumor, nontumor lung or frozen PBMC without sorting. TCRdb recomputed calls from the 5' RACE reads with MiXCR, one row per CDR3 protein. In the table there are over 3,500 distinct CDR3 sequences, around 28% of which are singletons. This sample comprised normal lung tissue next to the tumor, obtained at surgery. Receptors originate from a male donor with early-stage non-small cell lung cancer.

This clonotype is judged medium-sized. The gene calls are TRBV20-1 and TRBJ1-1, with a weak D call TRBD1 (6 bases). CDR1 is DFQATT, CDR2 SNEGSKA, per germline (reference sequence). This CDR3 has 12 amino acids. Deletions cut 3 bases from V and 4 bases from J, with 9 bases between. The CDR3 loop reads CSARGGLTEAFF. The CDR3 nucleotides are TGCAGTGCTAGGGGGGGGCTCACTGAAGCTTTCTTT.

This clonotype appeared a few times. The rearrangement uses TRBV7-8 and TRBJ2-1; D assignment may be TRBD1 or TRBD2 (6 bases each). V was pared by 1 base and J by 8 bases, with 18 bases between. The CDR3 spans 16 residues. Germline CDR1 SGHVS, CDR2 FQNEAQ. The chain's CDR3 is CASSLVSGGSGHEQFF. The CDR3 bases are TGTGCCAGCAGCTTAGTGTCCGGGGGCTCCGGACATGAGCAGTTCTTC. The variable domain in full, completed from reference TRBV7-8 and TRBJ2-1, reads GAGVSQSPRYKVAKRGQDVALRCDPISGHVSLFWYQQALGQGPEFLTYFQNEAQLDKSGLPSDRFFAERPEGSVSTLKIQRTQQEDSAVYLCASSLVSGGSGHEQFFGPGTRLTVL.

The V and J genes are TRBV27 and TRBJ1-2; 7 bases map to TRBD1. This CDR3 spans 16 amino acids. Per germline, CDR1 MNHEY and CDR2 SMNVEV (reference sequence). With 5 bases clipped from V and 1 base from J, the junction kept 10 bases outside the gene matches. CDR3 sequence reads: CASSPRRGLYNYGYTF. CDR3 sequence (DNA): TGTGCCAGCAGTCCCAGGAGGGGGCTTTATAACTATGGCTACACCTTC.

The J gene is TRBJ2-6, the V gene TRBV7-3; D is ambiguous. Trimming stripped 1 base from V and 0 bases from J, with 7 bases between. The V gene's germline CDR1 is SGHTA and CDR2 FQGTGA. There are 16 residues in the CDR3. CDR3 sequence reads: CASSLNGDSGANVLTF. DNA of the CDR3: TGTGCCAGCAGCTTAAATGGAGACTCTGGGGCCAACGTCCTGACTTTC.

The CDR3 sequence: CASSSTSWGAEAFF. The CDR3 DNA sequence: TGTGCCAGCAGCTCCACCTCGTGGGGGGCTGAAGCTTTCTTT. This chain joins TRBV7-9 and TRBJ1-1; TRBD1 might be the D (5 bases). The germline V gene encodes CDR1 SEHNR and CDR2 FQNEAQ (reference sequence). The V and J ends lost 4 bases and 6 bases respectively, with 15 bases between them. The CDR3 is 14 amino acids.

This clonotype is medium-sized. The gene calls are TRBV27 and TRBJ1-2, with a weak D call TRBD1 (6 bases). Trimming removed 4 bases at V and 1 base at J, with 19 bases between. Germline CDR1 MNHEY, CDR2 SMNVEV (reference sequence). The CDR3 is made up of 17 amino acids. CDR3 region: CASSSQPGQISNYGYTF. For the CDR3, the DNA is TGTGCCAGCAGTTCCCAACCAGGACAGATAAGTAACTATGGCTACACCTTC.

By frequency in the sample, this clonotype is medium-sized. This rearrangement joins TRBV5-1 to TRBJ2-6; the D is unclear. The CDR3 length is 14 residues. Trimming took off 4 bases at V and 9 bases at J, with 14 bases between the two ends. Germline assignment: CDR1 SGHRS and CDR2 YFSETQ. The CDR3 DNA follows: TGCGCCAGCAGCCCGCCCTCCCCGGGCAACGTCCTGACTTTC. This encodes CASSPPSPGNVLTF.

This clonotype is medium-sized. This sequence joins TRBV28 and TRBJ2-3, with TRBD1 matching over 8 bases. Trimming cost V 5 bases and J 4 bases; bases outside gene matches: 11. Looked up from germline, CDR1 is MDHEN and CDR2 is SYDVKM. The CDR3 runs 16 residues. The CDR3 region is CASSHDRGGRADTQYF. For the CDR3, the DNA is TGTGCCAGCAGTCACGACAGGGGAGGAAGGGCAGATACGCAGTATTTT.

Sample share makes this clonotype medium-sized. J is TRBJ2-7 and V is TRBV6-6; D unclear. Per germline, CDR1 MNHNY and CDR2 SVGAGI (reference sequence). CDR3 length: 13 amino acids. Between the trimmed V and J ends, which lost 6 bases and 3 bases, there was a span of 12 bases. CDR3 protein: CASSLDTSYEQYF. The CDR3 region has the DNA TGTGCCAGCAGCCTCGACACGAGCTACGAGCAGTACTTC.